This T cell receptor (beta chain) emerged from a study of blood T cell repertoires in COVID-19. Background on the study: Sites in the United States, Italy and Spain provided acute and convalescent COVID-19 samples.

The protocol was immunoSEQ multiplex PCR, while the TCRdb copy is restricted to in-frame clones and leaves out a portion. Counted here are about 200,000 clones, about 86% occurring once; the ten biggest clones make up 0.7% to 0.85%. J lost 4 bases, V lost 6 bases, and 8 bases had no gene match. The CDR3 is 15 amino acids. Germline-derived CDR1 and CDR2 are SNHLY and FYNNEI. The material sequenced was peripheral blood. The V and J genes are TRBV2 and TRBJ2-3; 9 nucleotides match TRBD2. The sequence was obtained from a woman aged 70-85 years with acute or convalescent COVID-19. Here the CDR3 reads CASSDGREGPDTQYF. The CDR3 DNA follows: TGTGCCAGCAGCGACGGGCGGGAGGGCCCAGATACGCAGTATTTT.